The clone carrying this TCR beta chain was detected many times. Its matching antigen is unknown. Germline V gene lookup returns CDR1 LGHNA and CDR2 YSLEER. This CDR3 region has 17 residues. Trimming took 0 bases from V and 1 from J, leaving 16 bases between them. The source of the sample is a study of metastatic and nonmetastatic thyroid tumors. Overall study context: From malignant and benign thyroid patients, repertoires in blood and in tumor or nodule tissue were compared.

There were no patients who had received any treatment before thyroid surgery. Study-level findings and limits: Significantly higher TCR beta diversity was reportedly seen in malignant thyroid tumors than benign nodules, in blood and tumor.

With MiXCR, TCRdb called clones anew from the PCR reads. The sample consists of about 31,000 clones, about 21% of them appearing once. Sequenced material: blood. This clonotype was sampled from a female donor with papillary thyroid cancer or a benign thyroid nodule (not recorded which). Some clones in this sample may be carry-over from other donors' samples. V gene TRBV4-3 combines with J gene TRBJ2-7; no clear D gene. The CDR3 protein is CASSQETLGGPSYEQYF. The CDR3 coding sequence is TGCGCCAGCAGCCAAGAAACCTTAGGCGGTCCTTCCTACGAGCAGTACTTC.